This entry is about one TCR beta chain. The antigen is undetermined. The study reverse transcribed the entire isolated RNA, so it sequenced expressed TCRB transcripts. Clones were sequenced by immunoSEQ multiplex PCR, and TCRdb holds only the in-frame ones, with some missing. The sample carries 160,000 or so clones, approximately 8.8% recorded once. The source of the sample is a study of beta chain features in type 1 diabetes. Points from the study as a whole: The influence of HLA type on TCRB rearrangement stayed undetermined. In every one of the four CD4+ subsets, TCRB CDR3s were moderately but significantly shorter in Type 1 diabetes patients.

Between the trimmed V and J ends, which lost 2 bases and 9 bases, there was a span of 12 bases. The CDR3 covers 13 residues. Germline V lookup: CDR1 SGHTS, CDR2 YDEGEE. A heparinised blood draw that averaged about 110 mL was obtained once from each donor. Sorted cells reached over 95% purity in every population. The J gene is TRBJ2-1, the V gene TRBV5-8, with unresolved D. The origin of this receptor is a woman in her 30s with type 1 diabetes. The specimen was central memory CD4+ T cells from blood. The CDR3 DNA is TGTGCCAGCAGCTTTCGTAGCAGCAGTGAGCAGTTCTTC. As protein: CASSFRSSSEQFF.